Below are 14 T cell receptor beta chains sequenced from a single sample in a study of CD8+ T cells in alopecia areata. Sequencing templates came from extracted RNA that was reverse transcribed into cDNA. Only in-frame clones appear in the TCRdb table, and some are missing; sequencing was by immunoSEQ multiplex PCR. Of roughly 250,000 clones listed, around 67% are singletons. The source material was CD4+ T cells sorted from blood, sampled at week 0. All receptors derive from a human donor with alopecia areata.

The chain links TRBV30 to TRBJ1-5; 10 nucleotides line up with TRBD1. Germline CDR1 is GTSNPN and CDR2 is SVGIG (reference sequence). The V gene end was trimmed by 3 bases and the J gene end by 6 bases; junction bases not matched to a gene: 2. This CDR3 is built from 13 residues. The CDR3 region has the DNA TGTGCCTGGAGGACAGGGGGCGGTCAGCCCCAGCATTTT. It specifies CAWRTGGGQPQHF. Filled out from reference TRBV30 and TRBJ1-5, the complete variable domain reads SQTIHQWPATLVQPVGSPLSLECTVEGTSNPNLYWYRQAAGRGLQLLFYSVGIGQISSEVPQNLSASRPQDRQFILSSKKLLLSDSGFYLCAWRTGGGQPQHFGDGTRLSIL.

The J gene is TRBJ1-1, the V gene TRBV30; possibly TRBD1 for D (6 bases). V was cut by 8 bases and J by 4 bases, with 11 bases left in between. Germline loops: CDR1 GTSNPN, CDR2 SVGIG (reference sequence). This CDR3 contains 11 residues. CDR3 region: CALTGSTEAFF. The CDR3 DNA is TGTGCCCTTACAGGGTCCACTGAAGCTTTCTTT.

Notes on this clone: This specimen includes other DNA sequences encoding the same CDR3. V and J are TRBV29-1 and TRBJ2-5, with 9 bases identical to TRBD1. The CDR3 loop spans 12 amino acids. Germline trimming cut 7 bases from V and 2 bases from J; bases unmatched to any gene: 2. CDR1 is SQVTM and CDR2 is ANQGSEA in the germline V gene. The CDR3: CSGGQGQETQYF. CDR3 in DNA: TGCAGCGGAGGACAGGGGCAAGAGACCCAGTACTTC.

J is TRBJ2-1 and V is TRBV29-1; tentatively, D is TRBD2 (5 bases). CDR3 length equals 11 residues. Germline-derived CDR1 and CDR2 are SQVTM and ANQGSEA. Trimming removed 7 bases at V and 5 bases at J, with 9 bases between. The DNA for the CDR3 is TGCAGCGCTAGCCTAAACAATGAGCAGTTCTTC. Translating it yields CSASLNNEQFF.

The J gene is TRBJ2-7, the V gene TRBV30; D uncertain. Trimming cost V 0 bases and J 3 bases, with 6 bases left between them. CDR1 is GTSNPN and CDR2 is SVGIG in the germline V gene (reference sequence). The CDR3 sequence is 12 residues long. CDR3 amino acids: CAWSVSYYEQYF. CDR3 coding DNA: TGTGCCTGGAGTGTCAGTTACTACGAGCAGTACTTC.

This clone appeared a few times. This sequence joins TRBV4-1 and TRBJ2-5; D is perhaps TRBD1 (6 bases). V lost 2 bases and J lost 6, with 13 bases in between. CDR3 length: 14 residues. CDR1 and CDR2 from the germline V gene are MGHRA and YSYEKL. The CDR3 DNA reads as TGCGCCAGCAGCCAACTTCACAGGGACCAGACCCAGTACTTC. Translated, it gives CASSQLHRDQTQYF.

The chain employs TRBV30 and TRBJ1-5, with D perhaps matching TRBD1 (5 bases). The ends were cut back, 0 bases at V and 2 bases at J, with 8 bases in the middle. The CDR3 length is 14 residues. Germline-derived CDR1 and CDR2 are GTSNPN and SVGIG (reference sequence). The CDR3 DNA is TGTGCCTGGAGTGTACAAGGGGGCAATCAGCCCCAGCATTTT. Translated, it gives CAWSVQGGNQPQHF.

The chain has TRBV7-9 and TRBJ1-1; D is perhaps TRBD1 (5 bases). Trimming left V 5 bases short and J 1 base short, with 17 bases between. Germline values: CDR1 SEHNR, CDR2 FQNEAQ (reference sequence). This CDR3 has 16 residues. The CDR3 DNA is TGTGCCAGCAGCCGGGGCTGGGAGGGTGAGAACACTGAAGCTTTCTTT. Translating gives CASSRGWEGENTEAFF. Full variable domain (remainder filled in from reference TRBV7-9 and TRBJ1-1): DTGVSQNPRHKITKRGQNVTFRCDPISEHNRLYWYRQTLGQGPEFLTYFQNEAQLEKSRLLSDRFSAERPKGSFSTLEIQRTEQGDSAMYLCASSRGWEGENTEAFFGQGTRLTVV.

This chain uses TRBV4-3 with TRBJ2-3; D is uncertain. This CDR3 comprises 12 residues. The V gene lost 2 bases and the J gene lost 6 bases, with 6 bases spanning the gap. Germline V gene data show CDR1 as LGHNA and CDR2 as YSLEER. The CDR3, as DNA: TGCGCCAGCAGCCAATTGGGTGATACGCAGTATTTT. Encoded protein: CASSQLGDTQYF.

The CDR3 DNA reads as TGTGCCAGCAGCTTTTATTCGGCCACGGGCAATCAGCCCCAGCATTTT. It yields the protein CASSFYSATGNQPQHF. The chain has TRBV5-6 and TRBJ1-5; D is unclear. The ends were cut back, 2 bases at V and 2 bases at J, with 14 bases in the middle. This CDR3 comprises 16 residues. Per the germline V gene, CDR1 is SGHDT and CDR2 is YYEEEE.

This chain uses TRBV15 with TRBJ2-6; 10 bases match TRBD2. Germline assignment: CDR1 LNHNV and CDR2 YYDKDF (reference sequence). The CDR3 spans 19 residues. Unmatched junction bases numbered 6, after V lost 1 base and J lost 0 bases. The CDR3 DNA follows: TGTGCCACCAGCAGAGGAACTAGCGGGGCCATCTCTGGGGCCAACGTCCTGACTTTC. As protein: CATSRGTSGAISGANVLTF.

The V gene is TRBV4-2, the J gene TRBJ2-7, with D tentatively TRBD1 (5 bases). Trimming pared 0 bases from V and 7 bases from J, leaving 13 bases between. Germline-derived CDR1 and CDR2 are LGHNA and YNFKEQ. This CDR3 is 14 amino acids long. The CDR3: CASSQEQGRREQYF. The CDR3, as DNA: TGTGCCAGCAGCCAAGAGCAGGGTAGGCGGGAGCAGTACTTC.

This clone has at least ten counts. This sequence joins TRBV7-2 and TRBJ1-2; 7 nucleotides agree with TRBD1. CDR3 size: 14 residues. Losses at the gene ends were 3 bases for V and 2 bases for J; bases not matched to a gene: 3. The V gene's germline CDR1 is SGHTA and CDR2 FQGNSA. CDR3 DNA sequence: TGTGCCAGCAGCTTTCAGGGGGTGAACTATGGCTACACCTTC. This encodes CASSFQGVNYGYTF.

The chain recombines TRBV7-9 with TRBJ1-2; the D gene is possibly TRBD1 (6 bases). Germline lookup yields CDR1 SEHNR and CDR2 FQNEAQ (reference sequence). The CDR3 has 14 amino acids. V lost 4 bases and J lost 7, with 16 bases in between. The CDR3 coding sequence is TGTGCCAGCAGCTCTCCACAGGGAAAAGGTGGCTACACCTTC. Translated, it gives CASSSPQGKGGYTF.